Listed here is a single TCR beta chain. Its matching antigen is unknown. The sample belongs to a study of response to subunit inactivated influenza vaccine. Study findings and constraints: Authors suggested seasonal influenza vaccinations each recruit few new T cells.

Each CDR3 protein gets one entry after TCRdb re-called the RT-PCR reads with MiXCR. This table holds some 500,000 distinct CDR3 sequences, 25% found once. This CDR3 is built from 16 residues. V lost 1 base, J lost 2 bases, and 16 bases lay in between. Germline assignment: CDR1 SGHRS and CDR2 YFSETQ. The specimen comprised CD4+ T cells sorted from PBMCs, sampled around 5 days after vaccination. The sequence was collected from a man aged 50-60 years who received an inactivated influenza vaccine. The chain uses TRBV5-1 and TRBJ2-7; the D gene is possibly TRBD1 (6 bases). The CDR3 coding sequence is TGCGCCAGCAGCTTGACCCTTGACAGGAACCCCTACGAGCAGTACTTC. The encoded protein is CASSLTLDRNPYEQYF.